These T cell receptor beta chains were read from a single sample in a study of OX40 agonist ivuxolimab in advanced cancers. The table came from immunoSEQ multiplex PCR; TCRdb's copy has only in-frame clones and leaves some out. The table has about 100,000 clones, approximately 90% seen once. Sequencing was performed on CD4+ or CD8+ T cells sorted from blood, taken in a trial of the OX40 agonist ivuxolimab. All receptors come from an adult with an advanced solid tumor such as melanoma, head and neck, liver or kidney cancer. CDR3s include the opening cysteine and the closing phenylalanine or tryptophan. A D gene is named only where the DNA matches it firmly. The size field is filled for only some rows; it gives once, few, many or a size class.

J gene | D gene | V gene | clone size | CDR3 DNA | CDR3 protein
TRBJ2-1 | TRBD2 | TRBV6-4 | once | TGTGCCAGCAGTGTCCGAAGGGGACTAGCGGGAGGAACATCCTACAATGAGCAGTTCTTC | CASSVRRGLAGGTSYNEQFF
TRBJ2-7 | TRBD2 | TRBV5-1 | NA | TGCGCCAGCAGCTTCAACCCGACTAGCGGGACCTACGAGCAGTACTTC | CASSFNPTSGTYEQYF
TRBJ2-3 | TRBD2 | TRBV2 | NA | TGTGCCAGCAGGAGACTAGCGGGTAGCACAGATACGCAGTATTTT | CASRRLAGSTDTQYF
TRBJ1-1 | NA | TRBV6-5 | NA | TGTGCCAGCAGACGAGGGGGGTACACTGAAGCTTTCTTT | CASRRGGYTEAFF
TRBJ2-7 | NA | TRBV6-4 | NA | TGTGCCAGCAGAGCAGGGAAGCGGCAATCCTACGAGCAGTACTTC | CASRAGKRQSYEQYF
TRBJ1-3 | TRBD1 | TRBV7-9 | NA | TGTGCCAGCAGCGGCCGGACAGGGGGCTCTGGAAACACCATATATTTT | CASSGRTGGSGNTIYF
TRBJ1-5 | NA | TRBV7-9 | NA | TGTGCCAGCAGCTTTTCGGGCAGACATAGCAATCAGCCCCAGCATTTT | CASSFSGRHSNQPQHF
TRBJ2-7 | TRBD1 | TRBV28 | NA | TGTGCCAGCAGTTTACCCCGACAGGGCAACGAGCAGTACTTC | CASSLPRQGNEQYF
TRBJ2-5 | NA | TRBV7-9 | NA | TGTGCCAGCAGCTTAGCGACGGAGACCCAGTACTTC | CASSLATETQYF
TRBJ2-7 | NA | TRBV25-1 | NA | TGTGCCAGCAGTGAGACCTACGAGCAGTACTTC | CASSETYEQYF
TRBJ2-3 | TRBD2 | TRBV6-1 | NA | TGTGCCAGCAGTGCGGGACTAGACACAGATACGCAGTATTTT | CASSAGLDTDTQYF
TRBJ1-1 | NA | TRBV19 | NA | TGTGCCAGTAGTACGGGGTGGAACACTGAAGCTTTCTTT | CASSTGWNTEAFF
TRBJ2-7 | TRBD2 | TRBV6-1 | NA | TGTGCCAGCAGCGATAGCGGGACCTCCCACTACGAGCAGTACTTC | CASSDSGTSHYEQYF
TRBJ2-3 | TRBD2 | TRBV6-4 | NA | TGTGCCAGCAGTGGACTAGCGGGAGTCAAGTCAGATACGCAGTATTTT | CASSGLAGVKSDTQYF
TRBJ2-7 | NA | TRBV28 | once | TGTGCCAGCAGCAGCCCCCCTTCGGCAACATACGAGCAGTACTTC | CASSSPPSATYEQYF
TRBJ2-1 | NA | TRBV28 | NA | TGTGCCAGCAGTTCCAGTCCATACAATGAGCAGTTCTTC | CASSSSPYNEQFF
TRBJ2-7 | NA | TRBV7-2 | once | TGTGCCAGCAGCTTATTAGGTCAAGGGATTCGCTACGAGCAGTACTTC | CASSLLGQGIRYEQYF
TRBJ2-3 | TRBD2 | TRBV11-2 | NA | TGTGCCAGCAGCCGCAGACTAGCGGGAGTGTCAGATACGCAGTATTTT | CASSRRLAGVSDTQYF
TRBJ2-4 | NA | TRBV19 | NA | TGTGCCAGTAGCGCACCCGCCCGGGGGTACGACATTCAGTACTTC | CASSAPARGYDIQYF
TRBJ2-3 | NA | TRBV7-3 | NA | TGTGCCAGCAGCTTGACGGGAGTCCCAGATACGCAGTATTTT | CASSLTGVPDTQYF
TRBJ2-1 | NA | TRBV4-3 | NA | TGCGCCAGCAGCCAAGAGTTGAACAATGAGCAGTTCTTC | CASSQELNNEQFF
TRBJ2-1 | NA | TRBV1 | NA | TGCACCAGCAGCAGAGTTCCGGGACTTCGATTCCTTCGGTGCAAGTTCTTC | CTSSRVPGLRFLRCKFF
TRBJ2-6 | NA | TRBV9 | NA | TGTGCCAGCAGCGTAGTAGGGTCTGGGGCCAACGTCCTGACTTTC | CASSVVGSGANVLTF
TRBJ1-3 | TRBD1 | TRBV7-2 | once | TGTGCCAGCAGCCCGTCAGGGGGAGGAAACACCATATATTTT | CASSPSGGGNTIYF
TRBJ2-4 | NA | TRBV6-1 | NA | TGTGCCAGCAGTGACAGGGGCCTTGGCCACAGAAACATTCAGTACTTC | CASSDRGLGHRNIQYF
TRBJ2-7 | NA | TRBV11-1 | NA | TGTGCCAGCAGCTTAGGATCAGGCAGGGACACCAGCTTC | CASSLGSGRDTSF
TRBJ2-7 | NA | TRBV15 | NA | TGTGCCACCAGCAGAGGGGTGGAACCGGAGCAGTACTTC | CATSRGVEPEQYF
TRBJ1-5 | NA | TRBV2 | NA | TGTGCCAGCAAAATTTCGGGGCAGAATCAGCCCCAGCATTTT | CASKISGQNQPQHF
TRBJ2-7 | TRBD1 | TRBV7-2 | NA | TGTGCCAGCAGCTTCAAGTGGACCCAGGGGGCCGTCTACGAGCAGTACTTC | CASSFKWTQGAVYEQYF
TRBJ2-7 | NA | TRBV7-2 | NA | TGTGCCAGCAGCTTAGCGGGGGCAGCGAACCAAGGGAGCGAGCAGTACTTC | CASSLAGAANQGSEQYF
TRBJ2-3 | NA | TRBV28 | NA | TGTGCCAGCAGTCCAGCACGGCGGGTCGATACGCAGTATTTT | CASSPARRVDTQYF
TRBJ2-5 | TRBD1 | TRBV2 | NA | TGTGCCAGCAGTGAAGCGAGTCGGGACAGGGGGGAGACCCAGTACTTC | CASSEASRDRGETQYF
TRBJ2-5 | TRBD2 | TRBV2 | NA | TGTGCCAGCAGTGCGGGACTAGCAGAGACCCAGTACTTC | CASSAGLAETQYF
TRBJ1-3 | NA | TRBV7-8 | NA | TGTGCCAGCAGCGCCCCCCGGGCGGTCGGGGTCTCACGCTCTGGAAACACCATATATTTT | CASSAPRAVGVSRSGNTIYF
TRBJ2-1 | TRBD2 | TRBV7-3 | NA | TGTGCCAGCAGCTCACGAGCGGGAGGGAAAGATGAGCAGTTCTTC | CASSSRAGGKDEQFF
TRBJ1-2 | NA | TRBV4-2 | NA | TGTGCCAGCAGCCAAGATCCGGGGAATAATAGACATGGCTACACCTTC | CASSQDPGNNRHGYTF
TRBJ1-2 | TRBD1 | TRBV7-2 | NA | TGTGCCAGCAGCTTCGCCCGGTTTTCCCCAGGGGGCTCTAGCTATGGCTACACCTTC | CASSFARFSPGGSSYGYTF
TRBJ2-1 | NA | TRBV29-1 | NA | TGCAGCGCTCTACTAGATCTGCCGTTCTTC | CSALLDLPFF
TRBJ2-7 | NA | TRBV18 | once | TGTGCCAGCTCACCACCTAGCAGGATCTACGGGCAGTACTTC | CASSPPSRIYGQYF
TRBJ2-5 | NA | TRBV10-3 | NA | TGTGCCATCAGTGAGTCGAGGGTCGGGGAGACCCAGTACTTC | CAISESRVGETQYF
TRBJ1-4 | TRBD1 | TRBV5-1 | once | TGCGCCAGCAGCTTAGGACAGGGACGGGAAAAACTGTTTTTT | CASSLGQGREKLFF
TRBJ2-1 | TRBD1 | TRBV18 | NA | TGTGCCAGCTCACCGGGTCGAGGGACAGATTACAATGAGCAGTTCTTC | CASSPGRGTDYNEQFF
TRBJ2-1 | NA | TRBV5-4 | NA | TGTGCCAGCAGTTACCCAGGGAGCTCCTACAATGAGCAGTTCTTC | CASSYPGSSYNEQFF
TRBJ2-7 | TRBD1 | TRBV11-2 | few | TGTGCCAGCAGCTCTGGGACAGGGGGCTACGAGCAGTACTTC | CASSSGTGGYEQYF
TRBJ2-7 | NA | TRBV5-1 | NA | TGTGCCAGCAGCATCGGACTGGCGACCTACGAGCAGTACTTC | CASSIGLATYEQYF
TRBJ1-5 | NA | TRBV7-2 | NA | TGTGCCAGCAGCCCCATTGGGATACTTAATCAGCCCCAGCATTTT | CASSPIGILNQPQHF
TRBJ2-7 | NA | TRBV2 | NA | TGTGCCAGCAGTGTTGAATCGAGCGGCGAGCAGTACTTC | CASSVESSGEQYF
TRBJ2-7 | TRBD2 | TRBV25-1 | NA | TGTGCCAGCAGTGAATATATTCCTGGCGGGAGGGCCTACGAGCAGTACTTC | CASSEYIPGGRAYEQYF
TRBJ2-2 | TRBD2 | TRBV5-1 | NA | TGCGCCAGCAGTCCCCTTACTAGCGGGAGTATGTTAACCGGGGAGCTGTTTTTT | CASSPLTSGSMLTGELFF
TRBJ2-5 | TRBD1 | TRBV28 | NA | TGTGCCACCTGGGACAGGGGGGTTGTGGAGACCCAGTACTTC | CATWDRGVVETQYF
TRBJ2-2 | NA | TRBV5-1 | once | TGCGCCAGCAGCTTGACTAGCACCGGGGAGCTGTTTTTT | CASSLTSTGELFF
TRBJ2-1 | NA | TRBV5-8 | NA | TGTGCCAGCAGCTTGATCGAATACTACAATGAGCAGTTCTTC | CASSLIEYYNEQFF
TRBJ2-2 | NA | TRBV14 | NA | TGTGCCAGCAGCCAAGATTGGCAGGGGACTGGGGAGCTGTTTTTT | CASSQDWQGTGELFF
TRBJ1-2 | TRBD1 | TRBV5-1 | NA | TGCGCCAGCAGCCCGGGACAGACGGCTGGCTACACCTTC | CASSPGQTAGYTF